What follows describes a single TCR beta chain. This sample is part of a study of blood T cell repertoires in COVID-19. Study overall: T cells, B-cell-depleted T cells, or PBMCs provided the cDNA or gDNA that served as material.

The length of the CDR3 is 15 residues. Germline V gene data show CDR1 as SGHKS and CDR2 as YYEKEE (reference sequence). V was clipped by 2 bases and J by 4 bases; unmatched bases: 5. In the source study's methods: Reference gene primer amplification gave estimated nucleated cell counts. Some clones are missing from TCRdb's copy, which holds only in-frame ones; the method was immunoSEQ multiplex PCR. The DNA gave D and trimming, while V, J and clone size come from that table. Of approximately 250,000 clones in the sample, approximately 90% were seen once. The sequenced material came from PBMCs or T cells enriched from blood (not recorded which). The clonotype was recovered from a woman aged 40 to 50 with acute COVID-19. The J gene is TRBJ2-2, the V gene TRBV5-5, with TRBD2 matching over 7 bases. This CDR3 is CASSLIRGVTGELFF. CDR3 nucleotide sequence: TGTGCCAGCAGCTTAATCCGGGGGGTCACCGGGGAGCTGTTTTTT.